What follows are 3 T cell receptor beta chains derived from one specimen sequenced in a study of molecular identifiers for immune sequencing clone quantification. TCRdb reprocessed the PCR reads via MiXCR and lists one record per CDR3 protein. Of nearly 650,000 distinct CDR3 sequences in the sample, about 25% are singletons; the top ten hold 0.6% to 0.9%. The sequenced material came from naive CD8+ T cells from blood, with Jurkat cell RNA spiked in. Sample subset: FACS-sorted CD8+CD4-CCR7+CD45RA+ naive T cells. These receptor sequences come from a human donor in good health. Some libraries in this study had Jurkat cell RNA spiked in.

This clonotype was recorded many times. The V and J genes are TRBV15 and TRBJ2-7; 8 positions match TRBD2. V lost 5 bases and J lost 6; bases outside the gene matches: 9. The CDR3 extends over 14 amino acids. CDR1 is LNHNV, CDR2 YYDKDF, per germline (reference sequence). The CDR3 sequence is CATSGLAGPSEQYF. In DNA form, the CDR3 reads TGTGCCACCAGCGGTTTAGCGGGACCGTCCGAGCAGTACTTC.

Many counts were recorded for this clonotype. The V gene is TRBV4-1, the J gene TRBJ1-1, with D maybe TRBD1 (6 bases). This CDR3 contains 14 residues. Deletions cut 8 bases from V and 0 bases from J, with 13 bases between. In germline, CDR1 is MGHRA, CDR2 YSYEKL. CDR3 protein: CASGETGMNTEAFF. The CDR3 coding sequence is TGCGCCAGCGGAGAGACAGGAATGAACACTGAAGCTTTCTTT.

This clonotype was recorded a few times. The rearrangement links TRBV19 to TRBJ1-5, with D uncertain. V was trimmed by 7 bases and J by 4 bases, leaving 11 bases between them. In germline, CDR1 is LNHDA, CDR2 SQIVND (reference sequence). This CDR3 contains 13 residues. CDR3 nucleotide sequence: TGTGCCAGTACCTTGGACGGGAATCAGCCCCAGCATTTT. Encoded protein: CASTLDGNQPQHF.